Listed here are 25 T cell receptor beta chains from one sample, sequenced in a study of blood T cells in healthy people across ages (dated by TCRdb to 2015 to 2017). The receptor library was made with 5' RACE. The listed sequencing device is Illumina HiSeq 2500. A second about 7 to 11 cycle PCR used a sample-barcoded 5' primer and a J-beta primer mix. TCRdb reprocessed the public reads (quality trimming at Q25 with fastp, clone calling with MiXCR) and kept in-frame beta chains. Each CDR3 protein gets just one entry, which takes the most common genes and DNA from the rows behind it. The sample table holds 660,000 or so distinct CDR3 sequences, of which approximately 50% were seen once. The top ten clones comprise approximately 40% of the sample. The sample taken for sequencing was blood. All receptors derive from a man in his 60s in good health.

Points on this clonotype: A much larger clone lies a single base off, so this may be a read error. This CDR3 is CAISEATRVSDTQYF. The CDR3 coding sequence is TGTGCCATCAGTGAGGCGACTAGAGTGTCAGATACGCAGTATTTT. The gene calls are TRBV10-3 and TRBJ2-3; a weak D match, TRBD2 (6 bases). Trimming cost V 2 bases and J 4 bases, with 13 bases left between them. CDR1 ENHRY and CDR2 SYGVKD come from the germline V gene. The CDR3 has 15 residues.

The chain has TRBV12-3 or TRBV12-4 and TRBJ1-4; TRBD1 is a possible D gene (5 bases). The CDR3 length is 14 residues. V was pared by 5 bases and J by 5 bases, with 12 bases between. The CDR3 reads CASSPPGLNEKLFF. The CDR3 DNA follows: TGTGCCAGCAGTCCACCGGGGCTGAATGAAAAACTGTTTTTT.

Many counts were recorded for this clonotype. This chain joins TRBV29-1 and TRBJ2-2; D gene ambiguous. The germline V gene has CDR1 SQVTM and CDR2 ANQGSEA. Trimming removed 4 bases at V and 2 bases at J, with 17 bases between. The CDR3 length is 16 residues. The DNA for the CDR3 is TGCAGCGTTGCGGCCGTAAGGCAGGACAACACCGGGGAGCTGTTTTTT. It is translated as CSVAAVRQDNTGELFF.

The chain couples TRBV6-5 to TRBJ2-3, with unresolved D. CDR1 is MNHEY, CDR2 SVGAGI, per germline. V was pared by 5 bases and J by 5 bases, with 8 bases between. This CDR3 is 12 amino acids long. CDR3 amino acids: CASSRRGDTQYF. Written as DNA, the CDR3 is TGTGCCAGCAGTCGGCGTGGAGATACGCAGTATTTT.

This chain links TRBV4-1 with TRBJ1-4; D ambiguous. Germline V gene sequence: CDR1 MGHRA, CDR2 YSYEKL. The ends were cut back, 2 bases at V and 0 bases at J, with 10 bases in the middle. CDR3 size: 16 residues. The CDR3 protein is CASSQSFGTTNEKLFF. The CDR3 DNA reads as TGCGCCAGCAGCCAAAGTTTCGGAACAACTAATGAAAAACTGTTTTTT.

The rearrangement links TRBV2 to TRBJ2-1; D perhaps matches TRBD1 (5 bases). This CDR3 has 15 residues. Trimming left V 1 base short and J 6 bases short, with 13 bases between. Germline assignment: CDR1 SNHLY and CDR2 FYNNEI. CDR3 coding DNA: TGTGCCAGCAGTGAAGGGCAGGGTGGGATCAATGAGCAGTTCTTC. Its translation: CASSEGQGGINEQFF. Supplemented by reference TRBV2 and TRBJ2-1, the full variable domain reads EPEVTQTPSHQVTQMGQEVILRCVPISNHLYFYWYRQILGQKVEFLVSFYNNEISEKSEIFDDQFSVERPDGSNFTLKIRSTKLEDSAMYFCASSEGQGGINEQFFGPGTRLTVL.

This clonotype was recorded only once. This chain joins TRBV7-2 and TRBJ1-1, with D hard to call. Germline loops: CDR1 SGHTA, CDR2 FQGNSA. This CDR3 contains 14 residues. V lost 0 bases to trimming and J lost 4 bases, with 9 bases between them. CDR3 sequence reads: CASSLAVEGTEAFF. In nucleotides, the CDR3 is TGTGCCAGCAGCTTAGCGGTCGAGGGCACTGAAGCTTTCTTT.

This chain uses TRBV10-3 with TRBJ2-2, with a weak D call TRBD2 (5 bases). CDR1 is ENHRY, CDR2 SYGVKD, per germline. V lost 2 bases to trimming and J lost 6 bases, with 10 bases between them. The CDR3 covers 14 residues. The CDR3 DNA reads as TGTGCCATCAGTGAGATGGAGGAATCCGGGGAGCTGTTTTTT. Residues: CAISEMEESGELFF.

The chain carries TRBV20-1 and TRBJ1-1; D possibly corresponds to TRBD1 (6 bases). The CDR3 is 17 amino acids. Looked up from germline, CDR1 is DFQATT and CDR2 is SNEGSKA (reference sequence). The V and J ends lost 3 bases and 5 bases respectively, with 25 bases between them. The CDR3: CSASGGSGGGLGTEAFF. In DNA form, the CDR3 reads TGCAGTGCTAGCGGCGGGTCTGGGGGGGGGCTGGGGACTGAAGCTTTCTTT.

The CDR3 DNA reads as TGCAGTGCTAGAGATAGAAGGACAGCATGGGGGGAGCAGTTCTTC. Its translation: CSARDRRTAWGEQFF. V gene TRBV20-1 combines with J gene TRBJ2-1, with a weak D call TRBD1 (6 bases). V was shortened by 0 bases and J by 10 bases, with 19 bases between the two germline ends. Looked up from germline, CDR1 is DFQATT and CDR2 is SNEGSKA (reference sequence). The CDR3 loop spans 15 amino acids.

This clonotype showed up many times. The rearrangement joins TRBV6-5 to TRBJ2-5; TRBD1 matches at 7 bases. Germline CDR1 reads MNHEY; CDR2 reads SVGAGI. There are 13 residues in the CDR3. Unmatched junction bases numbered 6, after V lost 6 bases and J lost 5 bases. CDR3 sequence: CASRETGRETQYF. The CDR3 nucleotides are TGTGCCAGCAGGGAGACAGGGCGGGAGACCCAGTACTTC.

This clonotype turned up a few times. The chain has TRBV10-3 and TRBJ2-1; 11 nucleotides agree with TRBD2. The CDR3 is 14 residues long. Germline CDR1 reads ENHRY; CDR2 reads SYGVKD. With V trimmed by 10 bases and J by 7 bases, 9 bases remained unmatched. CDR3 in amino acids: CATAGLADFNEQFF. The CDR3 DNA follows: TGTGCCACCGCGGGACTAGCGGATTTTAATGAGCAGTTCTTC.

The J gene is TRBJ2-7, the V gene TRBV9; D might be TRBD1 (5 bases). The CDR3 runs to 14 residues. V was pared by 4 bases and J by 0 bases, with 11 bases between. CDR1 and CDR2 from the germline V gene are SGDLS and YYNGEE. The CDR3 bases are TGTGCCAGCAGCCCCCAGACAGCCTCCTACGAGCAGTACTTC. Encoded protein: CASSPQTASYEQYF.

In this sample, this clonotype turned up a few times. V and J are TRBV10-2 and TRBJ2-4; 11 nucleotides align to TRBD2. The tail of the sequence fits TRBJ2-5 better, so the J call may be wrong. The CDR3 totals 15 residues. Germline CDR1 is WSHSY and CDR2 is SAAADI. The CDR3 loop is CASSEASGGLETQYF. The DNA of the CDR3 is TGCGCCAGCAGTGAGGCTAGCGGGGGGCTAGAGACCCAGTACTTC.

The chain recombines TRBV7-9 with TRBJ2-1; TRBD1 might be the D (7 bases). This CDR3 has 16 residues. Germline CDR1 SEHNR, CDR2 FQNEAQ (reference sequence). Trimming removed 1 base at V and 5 bases at J, with 15 bases between. CDR3 DNA: TGTGCCAGCAGCTTAGGAACTACAGGGGAGGACAATGAGCAGTTCTTC. It translates to CASSLGTTGEDNEQFF. Supplemented by reference TRBV7-9 and TRBJ2-1, the full variable domain reads DTGVSQNPRHKITKRGQNVTFRCDPISEHNRLYWYRQTLGQGPEFLTYFQNEAQLEKSRLLSDRFSAERPKGSFSTLEIQRTEQGDSAMYLCASSLGTTGEDNEQFFGPGTRLTVL.

The rearrangement uses TRBV9 and TRBJ2-5; 10 positions agree with TRBD2. Trimming cost V 0 bases and J 5 bases; bases outside gene matches: 4. The CDR3 length is 15 residues. Germline V CDR1 and CDR2: SGDLS, YYNGEE. The CDR3 sequence is CASSVVGSGGETQYF. The CDR3 DNA follows: TGTGCCAGCAGCGTAGTGGGTAGCGGGGGGGAGACCCAGTACTTC.

This clonotype showed up just once. At one boundary the junction diverges from the germline segment, which might be a read error. The chain has TRBV6-5 and TRBJ1-2; D is uncertain. The CDR3 is 16 residues long. CDR1 and CDR2 from the germline V gene are MNHEY and SVGAGI. CDR3 amino acids: CASSYSTVTGNYGHTF. The CDR3, as DNA: TGTGCCAGCAGTTACTCGACGGTAACCGGGAACTATGGCCACACCTTC.

This clonotype has just a few counts. The gene calls are TRBV10-3 and TRBJ2-7, with TRBD2 matching 9 bases. The CDR3 length is 14 residues. V dropped 6 bases and J dropped 3; count of bases not matched to a gene: 6. Germline V gene lookup returns CDR1 ENHRY and CDR2 SYGVKD. The CDR3 DNA is TGTGCCATCAGCCCTAGCGGGACGAACTACGAGCAGTACTTC. This translates into CAISPSGTNYEQYF.

The V call is TRBV6-6, the J call TRBJ1-4; the D is unclear. Germline V gives CDR1 MNHNY, CDR2 SVGAGI (reference sequence). There are 12 residues in the CDR3. Trimming cost V 0 bases and J 8 bases, with 4 bases left between them. This CDR3 is CASSYSNEKLFF. Written as DNA, the CDR3 is TGTGCCAGCAGTTACTCCAACGAAAAACTGTTTTTT.

The CDR3 DNA sequence: TGTGCCAGCTCACCCACAGGGTCAGATACGCAGTATTTT. This encodes CASSPTGSDTQYF. The chain couples TRBV18 to TRBJ2-3, with D possibly TRBD1 on 6 matching bases. This CDR3 is built from 13 residues. Germline V gene lookup returns CDR1 KGHSH and CDR2 LQKENI. V was clipped by 3 bases and J by 4 bases, with 8 bases between them.

This clonotype has more than one count but fewer than ten. The rearrangement joins TRBV27 to TRBJ2-7, with D possibly called TRBD1 or TRBD2 (6 bases each). The germline V and J ends were trimmed by 6 bases and 6 bases, with 15 bases remaining between them. Germline V CDR1 and CDR2: MNHEY, SMNVEV (reference sequence). The CDR3 extends over 13 amino acids. This CDR3 reads CASSRIGGGEQYF. CDR3 bases: TGTGCCAGCAGCCGGATAGGGGGAGGCGAGCAGTACTTC.

This clonotype was counted between two and nine times. This rearrangement joins TRBV12-3 or TRBV12-4 to TRBJ2-5, with D perhaps matching TRBD2 (5 bases). Between the trimmed V and J ends, which lost 9 bases and 5 bases, there was a span of 16 bases. The CDR3 is 13 amino acids. The CDR3 sequence is CASTSVSGETQYF. The CDR3, as DNA: TGTGCCAGTACTAGTGTCTCCGGGGAGACCCAGTACTTC.

The gene calls are TRBV4-1 and TRBJ2-4; 7 bases line up with TRBD1. TRBJ2-5 explains the end of the DNA better; the J call may be wrong. The germline gives CDR1 MGHRA, CDR2 YSYEKL. The CDR3 extends over 15 amino acids. CDR3 DNA sequence: TGCGCCAGCAGCCAAATGACAGGGATTGGAGAGACCCAGTACTTC. This codes for CASSQMTGIGETQYF.

This rearrangement joins TRBV9 to TRBJ2-3, with D perhaps matching TRBD2 (5 bases). The CDR3 length is 14 residues. Germline values: CDR1 SGDLS, CDR2 YYNGEE. V was clipped by 7 bases and J by 5 bases, with 17 bases between them. CDR3 amino acids: CASGSGHGGDTQYF. As DNA, the CDR3 is TGTGCCAGCGGGAGCGGCCACGGTGGAGATACGCAGTATTTT.

V is TRBV21-1 and J is TRBJ2-2; the D segment call TRBD2 is taken from the table without a DNA check. TRBV21-1 is deemed a pseudogene. CDR3 length: 19 amino acids. The CDR3 is CASSRKKLGRGVNTGELFF. The CDR3 region has the DNA TGTGCCAGCAGTCGAAAAAAATTGGGGAGGGGCGTGAACACCGGGGAGCTGTTTTTT.